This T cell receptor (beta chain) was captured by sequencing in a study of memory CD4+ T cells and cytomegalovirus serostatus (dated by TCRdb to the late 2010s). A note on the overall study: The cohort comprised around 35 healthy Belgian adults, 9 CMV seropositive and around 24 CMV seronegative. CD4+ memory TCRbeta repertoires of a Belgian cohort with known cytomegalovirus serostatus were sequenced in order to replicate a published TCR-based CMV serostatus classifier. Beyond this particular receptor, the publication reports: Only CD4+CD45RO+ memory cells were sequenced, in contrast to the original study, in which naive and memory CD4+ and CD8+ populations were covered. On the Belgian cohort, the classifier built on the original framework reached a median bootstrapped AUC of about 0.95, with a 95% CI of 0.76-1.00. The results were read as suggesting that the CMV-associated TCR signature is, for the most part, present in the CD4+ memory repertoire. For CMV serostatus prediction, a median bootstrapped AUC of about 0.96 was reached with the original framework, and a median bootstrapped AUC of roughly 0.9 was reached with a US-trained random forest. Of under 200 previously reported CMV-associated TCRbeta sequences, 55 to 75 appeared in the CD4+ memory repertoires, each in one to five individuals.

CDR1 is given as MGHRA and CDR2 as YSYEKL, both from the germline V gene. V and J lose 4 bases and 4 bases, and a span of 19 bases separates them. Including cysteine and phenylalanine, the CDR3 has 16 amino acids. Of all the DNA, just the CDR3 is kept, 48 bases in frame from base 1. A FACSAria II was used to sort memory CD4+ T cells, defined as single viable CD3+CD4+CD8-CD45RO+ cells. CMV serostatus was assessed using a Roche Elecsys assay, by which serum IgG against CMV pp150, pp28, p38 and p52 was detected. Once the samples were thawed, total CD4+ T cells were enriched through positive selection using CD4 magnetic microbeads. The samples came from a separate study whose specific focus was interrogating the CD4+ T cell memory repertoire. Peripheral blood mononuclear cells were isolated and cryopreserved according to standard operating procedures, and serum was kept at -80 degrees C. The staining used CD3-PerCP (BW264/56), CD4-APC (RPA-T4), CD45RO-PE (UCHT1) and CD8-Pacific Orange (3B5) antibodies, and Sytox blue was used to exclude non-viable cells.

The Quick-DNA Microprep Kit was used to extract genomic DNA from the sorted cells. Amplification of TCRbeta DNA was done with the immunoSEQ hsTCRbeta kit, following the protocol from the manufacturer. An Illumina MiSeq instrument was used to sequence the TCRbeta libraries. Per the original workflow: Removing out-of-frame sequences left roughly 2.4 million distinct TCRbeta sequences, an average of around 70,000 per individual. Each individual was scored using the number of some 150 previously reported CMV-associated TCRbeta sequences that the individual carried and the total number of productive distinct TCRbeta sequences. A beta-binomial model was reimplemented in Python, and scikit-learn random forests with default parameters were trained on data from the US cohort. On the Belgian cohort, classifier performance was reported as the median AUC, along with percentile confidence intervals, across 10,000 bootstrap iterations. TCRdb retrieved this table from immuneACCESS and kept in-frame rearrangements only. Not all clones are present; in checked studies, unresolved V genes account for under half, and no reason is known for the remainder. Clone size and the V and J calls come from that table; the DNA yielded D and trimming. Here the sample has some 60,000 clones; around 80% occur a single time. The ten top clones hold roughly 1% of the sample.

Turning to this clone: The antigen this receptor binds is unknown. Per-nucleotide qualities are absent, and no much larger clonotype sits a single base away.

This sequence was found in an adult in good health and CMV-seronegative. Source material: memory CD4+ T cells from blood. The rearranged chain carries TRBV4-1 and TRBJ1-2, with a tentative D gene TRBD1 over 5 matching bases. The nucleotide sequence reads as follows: TGCGCCAGCAGCCTCTCGACAGAAGGTCAGATCTATGGCTACACCTTC. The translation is CASSLSTEGQIYGYTF.